The 7 T cell receptor beta chains in this list originate from one sample, sequenced in a study of T cell repertoires in cytomegalovirus infection. Antigen specificity for these receptors is unknown. A single record per CDR3 protein comes from TCRdb applying MiXCR to the reads. The table shows about 920,000 distinct CDR3 sequences, with 31% occurring only once. The sequenced sample was cultured CD8+ T cells from PBMCs, obtained from culture after CMV antigen stimulation. These receptors came from a human donor in good health (CMV status not recorded). Some clones in this sample may be carry-over from other donors' samples.

This chain uses TRBV7-2 with TRBJ2-7; TRBD1 matches 10 bases. V lost 2 bases and J lost 4; bases outside the gene matches: 14. Germline loops: CDR1 SGHTA, CDR2 FQGNSA. The length of the CDR3 is 18 residues. CDR3 DNA: TGTGCCAGCAGCTTAAAAGGTTTAATGACAGGGGGCCTTTACGAGCAGTACTTC. Its protein is CASSLKGLMTGGLYEQYF.

The J gene is TRBJ2-7, the V gene TRBV12-3 or TRBV12-4, with 11 bases lining up with TRBD2. The CDR3 runs to 16 residues. The trim removed 4 bases at V and 1 base at J, leaving 6 bases unmatched. The CDR3 DNA reads as TGTGCCAGCAGTTCCGCCGGGACTAGCGGATCCTACGAGCAGTACTTC. Its protein is CASSSAGTSGSYEQYF.

Details on this clonotype: This may come from a read error, since a much larger clone is one base off. V usage is TRBV7-8 and J usage is TRBJ2-7; D gene uncertain. This CDR3 contains 12 residues. Germline assignment: CDR1 SGHVS and CDR2 FQNEAQ. The CDR3 nucleotides are TGTGTCAGCAGCCGCGAGTCCTACGAGCAGTACTTC. Its protein is CVSSRESYEQYF. Full variable domain (outside the CDR3, taken from reference TRBV7-8 and TRBJ2-7): GAGVSQSPRYKVAKRGQDVALRCDPISGHVSLFWYQQALGQGPEFLTYFQNEAQLDKSGLPSDRFFAERPEGSVSTLKIQRTQQEDSAVYLCVSSRESYEQYFGPGTRLTVT.

This clonotype came up a few times. The gene calls are TRBV27 and TRBJ1-4, with D possibly being TRBD1 (5 bases). The length of the CDR3 is 14 residues. The V gene's germline CDR1 is MNHEY and CDR2 SMNVEV (reference sequence). V was cut by 10 bases and J by 7 bases, with 19 bases left in between. The CDR3 loop reads CATRSGLLGEKLFF. In DNA form, the CDR3 reads TGTGCCACTCGGTCGGGACTTTTGGGTGAAAAACTGTTTTTT.

The chain uses TRBV20-1 and TRBJ1-1; D is uncertain. Germline V gives CDR1 DFQATT, CDR2 SNEGSKA (reference sequence). V lost 0 bases and J lost 1, with 12 bases in between. CDR3 length: 15 amino acids. The DNA of the CDR3 is TGCAGTGCTAGAGATCGGATAGGCCCGAACACTGAAGCTTTCTTT. The encoded protein is CSARDRIGPNTEAFF.

The CDR3 sequence is CASSQNDREGTLHF. The CDR3 coding sequence is TGCGCCAGCAGCCAGAACGACAGGGAAGGAACCCTCCACTTT. This rearrangement joins TRBV4-1 to TRBJ1-6; 7 bases are shared with TRBD1. Losses at the gene ends were 3 bases for V and 14 bases for J; bases not matched to a gene: 10. Per the germline V gene, CDR1 is MGHRA and CDR2 is YSYEKL. The CDR3 extends over 14 amino acids.

The V call is TRBV6-5, the J call TRBJ2-3, with TRBD2 matching 9 bases. The CDR3 covers 19 residues. The ends lost 0 bases at V and 5 bases at J; junction bases unmatched: 15. The germline V gene has CDR1 MNHEY and CDR2 SVGAGI. The CDR3 coding sequence is TGTGCCAGCAGTTACTCCAACCCCCCTAGCGGGGCCGGGGTAGATACGCAGTATTTT. It is translated as CASSYSNPPSGAGVDTQYF.